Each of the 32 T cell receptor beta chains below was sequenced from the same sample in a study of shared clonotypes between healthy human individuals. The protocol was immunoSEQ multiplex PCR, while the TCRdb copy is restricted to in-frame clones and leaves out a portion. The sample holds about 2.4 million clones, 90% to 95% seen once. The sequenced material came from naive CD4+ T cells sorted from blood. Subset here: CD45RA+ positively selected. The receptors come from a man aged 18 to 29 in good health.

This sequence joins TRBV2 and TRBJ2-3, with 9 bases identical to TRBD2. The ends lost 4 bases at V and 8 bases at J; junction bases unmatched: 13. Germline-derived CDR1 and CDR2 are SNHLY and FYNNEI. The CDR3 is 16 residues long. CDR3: CASSGVTSGSIGTQYF. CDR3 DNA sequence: TGTGCCAGCAGTGGGGTGACTAGCGGATCAATTGGTACGCAGTATTTT.

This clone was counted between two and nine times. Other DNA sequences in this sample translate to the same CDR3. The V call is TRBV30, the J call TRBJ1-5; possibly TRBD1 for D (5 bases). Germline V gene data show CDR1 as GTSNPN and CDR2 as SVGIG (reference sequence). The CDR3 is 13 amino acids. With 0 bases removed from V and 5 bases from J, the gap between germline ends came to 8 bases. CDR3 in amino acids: CAWSVAGDQPQHF. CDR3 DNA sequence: TGTGCCTGGAGTGTAGCGGGGGATCAGCCCCAGCATTTT.

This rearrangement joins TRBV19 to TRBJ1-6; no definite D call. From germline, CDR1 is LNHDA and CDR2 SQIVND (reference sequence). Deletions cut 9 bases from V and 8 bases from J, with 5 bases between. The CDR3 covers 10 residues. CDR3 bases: TGTGCCAGGCTACATTCACCCCTCCACTTT. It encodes CARLHSPLHF.

This chain's CDR3 is CASSVGQGSEKLFF. CDR3 coding DNA: TGTGCCAGCAGTGTAGGGCAGGGTAGCGAAAAACTGTTTTTT. The rearrangement joins TRBV2 to TRBJ1-4; D perhaps matches TRBD1 (5 bases). Germline V gene data show CDR1 as SNHLY and CDR2 as FYNNEI. V dropped 4 bases and J dropped 8 bases, with 14 bases sitting between them. The CDR3 spans 14 residues.

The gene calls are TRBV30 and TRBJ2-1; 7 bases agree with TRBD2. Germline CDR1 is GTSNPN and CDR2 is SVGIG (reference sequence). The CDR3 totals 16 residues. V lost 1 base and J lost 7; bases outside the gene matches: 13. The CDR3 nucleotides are TGTGCCTGGAGTGGACTAGCAGGAGAGTACTGGAATGAGCAGTTCTTC. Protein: CAWSGLAGEYWNEQFF.

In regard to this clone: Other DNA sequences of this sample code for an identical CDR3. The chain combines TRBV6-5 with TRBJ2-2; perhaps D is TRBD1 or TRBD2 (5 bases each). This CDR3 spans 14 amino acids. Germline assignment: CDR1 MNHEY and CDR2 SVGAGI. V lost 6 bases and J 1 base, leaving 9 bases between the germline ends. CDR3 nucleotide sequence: TGTGCCAGCAGCAGAGGGGTGAACACCGGGGAGCTGTTTTTT. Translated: CASSRGVNTGELFF.

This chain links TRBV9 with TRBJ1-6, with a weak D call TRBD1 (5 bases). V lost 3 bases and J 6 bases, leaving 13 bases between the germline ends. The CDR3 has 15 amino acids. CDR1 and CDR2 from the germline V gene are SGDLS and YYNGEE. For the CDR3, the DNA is TGTGCCAGCAGCGGGGGGACGTCTCTTAATTCACCCCTCCACTTT. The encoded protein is CASSGGTSLNSPLHF.

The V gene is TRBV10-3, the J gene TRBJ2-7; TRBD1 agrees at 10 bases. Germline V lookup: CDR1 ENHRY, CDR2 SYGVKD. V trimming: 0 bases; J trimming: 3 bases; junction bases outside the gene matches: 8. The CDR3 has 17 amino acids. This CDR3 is CAISESGMDRGVYEQYF. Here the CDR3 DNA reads TGTGCCATCAGTGAGTCGGGGATGGACAGGGGGGTCTACGAGCAGTACTTC.

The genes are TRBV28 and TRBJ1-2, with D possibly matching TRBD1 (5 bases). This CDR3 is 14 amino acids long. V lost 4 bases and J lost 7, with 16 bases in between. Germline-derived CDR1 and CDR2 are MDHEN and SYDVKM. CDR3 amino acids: CASSSTDTFGGYTF. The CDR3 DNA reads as TGTGCCAGCAGTTCGACAGACACCTTCGGTGGCTACACCTTC.

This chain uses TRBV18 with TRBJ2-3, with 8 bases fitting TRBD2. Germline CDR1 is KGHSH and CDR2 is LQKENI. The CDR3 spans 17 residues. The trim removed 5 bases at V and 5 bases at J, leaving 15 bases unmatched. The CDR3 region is CASSSPISGRMVDTQYF. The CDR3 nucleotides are TGTGCCAGCTCAAGTCCTATCAGCGGGAGAATGGTAGATACGCAGTATTTT. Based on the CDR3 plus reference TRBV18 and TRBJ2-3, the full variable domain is NAGVMQNPRHLVRRRGQEARLRCSPMKGHSHVYWYRQLPEEGLKFMVYLQKENIIDESGMPKERFSAEFPKEGPSILRIQQVVRGDSAAYFCASSSPISGRMVDTQYFGPGTRLTVL.

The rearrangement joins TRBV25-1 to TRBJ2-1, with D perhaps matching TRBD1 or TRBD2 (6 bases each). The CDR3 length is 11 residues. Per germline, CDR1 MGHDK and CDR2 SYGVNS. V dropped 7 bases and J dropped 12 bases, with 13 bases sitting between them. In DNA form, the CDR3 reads TGTGCCAGCACCCTGAAGGGGGGGCAGTTCTTC. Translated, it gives CASTLKGGQFF.

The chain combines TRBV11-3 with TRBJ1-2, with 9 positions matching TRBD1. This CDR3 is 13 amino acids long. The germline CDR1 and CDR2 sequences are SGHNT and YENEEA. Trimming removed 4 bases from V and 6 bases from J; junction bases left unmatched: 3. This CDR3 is CASSSTGGDGYTF. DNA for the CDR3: TGTGCCAGCAGCTCTACAGGGGGCGATGGCTACACCTTC.

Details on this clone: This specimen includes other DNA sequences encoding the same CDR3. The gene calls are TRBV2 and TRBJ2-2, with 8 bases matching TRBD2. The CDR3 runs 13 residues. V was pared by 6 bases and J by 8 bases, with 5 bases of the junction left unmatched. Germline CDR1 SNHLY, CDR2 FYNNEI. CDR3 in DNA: TGTGCCAGCAGGGGTAGCGGGACGGGGGAGCTGTTTTTT. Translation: CASRGSGTGELFF.

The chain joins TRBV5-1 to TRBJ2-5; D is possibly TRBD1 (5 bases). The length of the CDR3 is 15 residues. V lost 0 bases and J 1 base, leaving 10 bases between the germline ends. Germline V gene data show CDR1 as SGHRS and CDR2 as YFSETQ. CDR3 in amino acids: CASSLETATQETQYF. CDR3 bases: TGCGCCAGCAGCTTGGAGACAGCCACCCAAGAGACCCAGTACTTC.

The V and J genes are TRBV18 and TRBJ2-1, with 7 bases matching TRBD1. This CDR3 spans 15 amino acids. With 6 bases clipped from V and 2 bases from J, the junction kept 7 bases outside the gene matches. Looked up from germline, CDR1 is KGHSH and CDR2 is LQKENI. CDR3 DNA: TGTGCCAGCTCCCTTGACAGGGTAACCTACAATGAGCAGTTCTTC. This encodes CASSLDRVTYNEQFF.

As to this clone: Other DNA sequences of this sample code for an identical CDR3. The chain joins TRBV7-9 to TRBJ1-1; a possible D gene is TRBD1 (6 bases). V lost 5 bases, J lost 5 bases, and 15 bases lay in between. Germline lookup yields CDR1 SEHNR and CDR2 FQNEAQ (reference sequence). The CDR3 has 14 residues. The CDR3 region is CASSLQGMATEAFF. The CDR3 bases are TGTGCCAGCAGCCTGCAGGGGATGGCAACTGAAGCTTTCTTT.

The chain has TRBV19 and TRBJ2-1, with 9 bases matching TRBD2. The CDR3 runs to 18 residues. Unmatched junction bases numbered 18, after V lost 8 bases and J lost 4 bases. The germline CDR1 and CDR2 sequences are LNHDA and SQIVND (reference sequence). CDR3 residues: CASSRLADITFPYNEQFF. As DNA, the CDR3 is TGTGCCAGTTCGAGACTAGCGGACATAACATTCCCATACAATGAGCAGTTCTTC.

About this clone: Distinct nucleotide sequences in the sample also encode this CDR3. Here the CDR3 DNA reads TGTGCCAGCAGCCCAAGCGGGGGGAACACCGGGGAGCTGTTTTTT. Amino acid sequence: CASSPSGGNTGELFF. The V and J genes are TRBV7-3 and TRBJ2-2, with 8 bases aligning to TRBD2. V dropped 5 bases and J dropped 1; count of bases not matched to a gene: 3. CDR3 length: 15 amino acids. Germline V CDR1 and CDR2: SGHTA, FQGTGA.

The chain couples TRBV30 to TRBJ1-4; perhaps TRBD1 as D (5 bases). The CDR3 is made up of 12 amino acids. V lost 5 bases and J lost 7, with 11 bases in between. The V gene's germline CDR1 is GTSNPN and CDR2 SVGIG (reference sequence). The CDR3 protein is CAWAQGPEKLFF. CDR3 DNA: TGTGCCTGGGCCCAGGGACCTGAAAAACTGTTTTTT.

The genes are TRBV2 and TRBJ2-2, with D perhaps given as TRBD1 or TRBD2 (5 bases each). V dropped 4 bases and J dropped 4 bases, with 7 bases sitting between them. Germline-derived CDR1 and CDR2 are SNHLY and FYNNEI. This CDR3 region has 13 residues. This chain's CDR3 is CASSAGTTGELFF. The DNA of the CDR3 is TGTGCCAGCAGTGCCGGGACCACCGGGGAGCTGTTTTTT.

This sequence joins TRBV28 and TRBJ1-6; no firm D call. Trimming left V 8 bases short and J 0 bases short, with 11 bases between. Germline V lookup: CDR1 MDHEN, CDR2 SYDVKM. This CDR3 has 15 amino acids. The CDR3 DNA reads TGTGCCAGCCGACCAGAGAGCTCCTATAATTCACCCCTCCACTTT. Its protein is CASRPESSYNSPLHF.

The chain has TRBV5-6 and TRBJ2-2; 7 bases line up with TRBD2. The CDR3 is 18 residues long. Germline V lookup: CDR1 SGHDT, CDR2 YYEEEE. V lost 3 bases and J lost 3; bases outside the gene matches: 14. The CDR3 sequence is CASSWEGRLIPDTGELFF. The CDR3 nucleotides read TGTGCCAGCAGCTGGGAGGGTAGACTAATCCCGGACACCGGGGAGCTGTTTTTT. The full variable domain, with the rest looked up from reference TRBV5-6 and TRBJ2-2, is DAGVTQSPTHLIKTRGQQVTLRCSPKSGHDTVSWYQQALGQGPQFIFQYYEEEERQRGNFPDRFSGHQFPNYSSELNVNALLLGDSALYLCASSWEGRLIPDTGELFFGEGSRLTVL.

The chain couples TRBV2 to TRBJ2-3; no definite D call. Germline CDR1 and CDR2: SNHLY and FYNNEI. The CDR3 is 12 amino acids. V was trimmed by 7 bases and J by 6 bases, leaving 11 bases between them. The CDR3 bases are TGTGCCAGCACCGCGGAATCGGATACGCAGTATTTT. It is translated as CASTAESDTQYF.

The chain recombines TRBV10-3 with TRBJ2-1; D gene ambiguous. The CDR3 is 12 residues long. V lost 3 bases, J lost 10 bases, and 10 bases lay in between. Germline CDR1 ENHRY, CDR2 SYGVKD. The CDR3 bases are TGTGCCATCAGTGAATGGCAGACCGAGCAGTTCTTC. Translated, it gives CAISEWQTEQFF.

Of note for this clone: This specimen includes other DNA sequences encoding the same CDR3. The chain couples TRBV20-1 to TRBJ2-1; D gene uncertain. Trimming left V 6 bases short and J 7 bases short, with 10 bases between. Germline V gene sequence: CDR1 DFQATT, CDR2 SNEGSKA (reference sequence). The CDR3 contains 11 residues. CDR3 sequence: CSAPRLNEQFF. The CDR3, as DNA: TGCAGTGCGCCTCGTTTGAATGAGCAGTTCTTC.

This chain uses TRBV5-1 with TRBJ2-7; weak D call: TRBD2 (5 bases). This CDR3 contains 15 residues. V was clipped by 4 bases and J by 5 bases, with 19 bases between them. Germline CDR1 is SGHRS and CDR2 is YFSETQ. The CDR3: CASSPKPRLADEQYF. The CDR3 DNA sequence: TGCGCCAGCAGCCCTAAACCTCGGCTAGCTGACGAGCAGTACTTC. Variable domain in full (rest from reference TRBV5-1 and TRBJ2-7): KAGVTQTPRYLIKTRGQQVTLSCSPISGHRSVSWYQQTPGQGLQFLFEYFSETQRNKGNFPGRFSGRQFSNSRSEMNVSTLELGDSALYLCASSPKPRLADEQYFGPGTRLTVT.

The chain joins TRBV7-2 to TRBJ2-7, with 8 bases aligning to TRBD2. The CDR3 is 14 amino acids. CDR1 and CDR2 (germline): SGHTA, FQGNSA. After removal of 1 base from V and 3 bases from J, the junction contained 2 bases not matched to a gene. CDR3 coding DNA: TGTGCCAGCAGCTTAGAAGCGGGAGACTACGAGCAGTACTTC. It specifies CASSLEAGDYEQYF.

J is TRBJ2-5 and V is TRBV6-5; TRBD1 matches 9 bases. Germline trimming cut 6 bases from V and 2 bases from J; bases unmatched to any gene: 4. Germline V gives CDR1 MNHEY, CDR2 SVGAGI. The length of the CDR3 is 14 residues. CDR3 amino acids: CASSGTGLQETQYF. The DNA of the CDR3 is TGTGCCAGCAGCGGGACAGGGCTACAAGAGACCCAGTACTTC.

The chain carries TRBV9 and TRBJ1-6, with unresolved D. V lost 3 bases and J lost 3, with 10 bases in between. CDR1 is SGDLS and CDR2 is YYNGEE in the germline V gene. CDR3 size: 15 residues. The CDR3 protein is CASSAPGSYNSPLHF. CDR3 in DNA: TGTGCCAGCAGCGCGCCGGGAAGCTATAATTCACCCCTCCACTTT.

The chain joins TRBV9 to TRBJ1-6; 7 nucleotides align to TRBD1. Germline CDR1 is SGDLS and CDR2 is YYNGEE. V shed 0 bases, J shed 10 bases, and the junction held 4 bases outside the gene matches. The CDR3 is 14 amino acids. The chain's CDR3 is CASSVVDRWSPLHF. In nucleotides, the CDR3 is TGTGCCAGCAGCGTAGTGGACAGGTGGTCACCCCTCCACTTT.

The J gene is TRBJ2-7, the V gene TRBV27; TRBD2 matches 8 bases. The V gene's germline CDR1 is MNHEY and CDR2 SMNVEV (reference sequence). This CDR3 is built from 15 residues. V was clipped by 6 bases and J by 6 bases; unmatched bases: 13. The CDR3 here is CASSPTPGLESEQYF. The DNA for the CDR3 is TGTGCCAGCAGCCCTACGCCGGGACTAGAATCCGAGCAGTACTTC.

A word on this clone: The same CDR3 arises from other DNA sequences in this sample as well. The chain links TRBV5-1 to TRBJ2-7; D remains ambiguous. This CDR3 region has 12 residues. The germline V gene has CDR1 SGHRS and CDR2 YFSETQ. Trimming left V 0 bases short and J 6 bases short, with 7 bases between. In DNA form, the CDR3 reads TGCGCCAGCAGCTTGGCCGGGCTCGAGCAGTACTTC. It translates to CASSLAGLEQYF.